Sequencing of this TCR beta chain was carried out in a study of blood T cell repertoires in COVID-19. Study overall: Specimens from acute and convalescent COVID-19 originated in the United States, Italy and Spain. The cDNA or gDNA used as material had been derived from T cells, B-cell-depleted T cells, or PBMCs.

The protocol was immunoSEQ multiplex PCR, while the TCRdb copy is restricted to in-frame clones and leaves out a portion. The table lists about 280,000 clones, roughly 85% of them singletons. V lost 0 bases and J 8 bases, leaving 8 bases between the germline ends. CDR3 length equals 12 residues. The germline CDR1 and CDR2 sequences are SGHDT and YYEEEE. The gene calls are TRBV5-6 and TRBJ1-2; D call uncertain. This sequence was found in a man aged 50-59 years with active or convalescent COVID-19. The specimen sequenced was peripheral blood. CDR3 sequence: CASSLVRGGYTF. CDR3 DNA sequence: TGTGCCAGCAGCTTGGTTCGGGGAGGCTACACCTTC.